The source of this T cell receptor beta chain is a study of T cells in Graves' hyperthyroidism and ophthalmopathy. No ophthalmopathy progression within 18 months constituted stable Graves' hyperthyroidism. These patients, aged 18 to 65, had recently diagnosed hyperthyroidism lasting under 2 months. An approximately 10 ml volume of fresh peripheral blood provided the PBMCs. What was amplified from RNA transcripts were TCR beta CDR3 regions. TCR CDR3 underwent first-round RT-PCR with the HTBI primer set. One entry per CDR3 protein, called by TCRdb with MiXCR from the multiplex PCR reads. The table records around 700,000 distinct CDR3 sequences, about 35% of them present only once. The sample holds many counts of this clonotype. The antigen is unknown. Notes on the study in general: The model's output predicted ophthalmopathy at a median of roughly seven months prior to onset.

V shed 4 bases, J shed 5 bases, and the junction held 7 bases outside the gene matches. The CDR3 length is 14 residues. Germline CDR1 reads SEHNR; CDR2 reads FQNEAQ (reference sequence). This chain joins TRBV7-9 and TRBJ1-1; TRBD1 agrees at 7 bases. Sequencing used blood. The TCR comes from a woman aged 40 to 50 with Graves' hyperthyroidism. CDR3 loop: CASSSATGRTEAFF. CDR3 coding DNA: TGTGCCAGCAGCTCTGCGACAGGGAGGACTGAAGCTTTCTTT.